The rows below give T cell receptor beta chains drawn from one sample of a study of blood T cell repertoires in COVID-19. Clones were read by immunoSEQ multiplex PCR, and TCRdb kept only the in-frame ones, dropping some. The sample contains roughly 200,000 clones, 80% of which appear only once. Material for sequencing was peripheral blood. The receptor set was obtained from a man in his fifties or sixties with acute or convalescent COVID-19. The CDR3 runs from the conserved cysteine through the conserved F or W. The D gene is left open where the match is weak. For some rows the clone size is stated as once, few or many, or as a class when expanded; others skip it.

d_call: TRBD1; j_call: TRBJ2-1; v_call: TRBV12-3/TRBV12-4; clone_size: .; cdr3_aa: CASSRQQGNEQFF; cdr3_nt: TGTGCCAGCAGCCGCCAACAGGGGAATGAGCAGTTCTTC
d_call: TRBD1; j_call: TRBJ1-5; v_call: TRBV24-1; clone_size: .; cdr3_aa: CAPPPGQGRGGDQPQHF; cdr3_nt: TGTGCCCCCCCGCCGGGACAGGGAAGGGGTGGGGATCAGCCCCAGCATTTT
d_call: TRBD2; j_call: TRBJ2-1; v_call: TRBV4-1; clone_size: .; cdr3_aa: CASSPGPLAGVCNEQFF; cdr3_nt: TGCGCCAGCAGCCCGGGCCCTCTAGCGGGAGTCTGCAATGAGCAGTTCTTC
d_call: .; j_call: TRBJ2-1; v_call: TRBV3-1/TRBV3-2; clone_size: .; cdr3_aa: CASSLLAGGRRNEQFF; cdr3_nt: TGTGCCAGCAGCCTTCTAGCTGGAGGGCGAAGGAATGAGCAGTTCTTC
d_call: TRBD2; j_call: TRBJ2-3; v_call: TRBV4-1; clone_size: few; cdr3_aa: CASSQDPLAGLVTDTQYF; cdr3_nt: TGCGCCAGCAGCCAAGATCCCCTCGCGGGACTAGTCACAGATACGCAGTATTTT
d_call: TRBD2; j_call: TRBJ2-1; v_call: TRBV5-1; clone_size: .; cdr3_aa: CASSLYSGRAYNEQFF; cdr3_nt: TGCGCCAGCAGCTTGTACAGCGGGAGGGCCTACAATGAGCAGTTCTTC
d_call: .; j_call: TRBJ1-1; v_call: TRBV29-1; clone_size: .; cdr3_aa: CSVAPTTQNTEAFF; cdr3_nt: TGCAGCGTTGCCCCAACAACCCAGAACACTGAAGCTTTCTTT
d_call: .; j_call: TRBJ1-2; v_call: TRBV7-3; clone_size: .; cdr3_aa: CASSLTGGDRTLYGYTF; cdr3_nt: TGTGCCAGCAGCTTAACTGGGGGCGACCGAACCTTATATGGCTACACCTTC
d_call: .; j_call: TRBJ2-1; v_call: TRBV19; clone_size: .; cdr3_aa: CASSILARPYNEQFF; cdr3_nt: TGTGCCAGTAGTATTTTGGCTAGGCCCTACAATGAGCAGTTCTTC
d_call: .; j_call: TRBJ1-2; v_call: TRBV4-2; clone_size: few; cdr3_aa: CASSQRVGGVGYTF; cdr3_nt: TGTGCCAGCAGCCAAAGGGTCGGGGGGGTCGGCTACACCTTC
d_call: .; j_call: TRBJ2-7; v_call: TRBV30; clone_size: .; cdr3_aa: CAWSVISGTYEQYF; cdr3_nt: TGTGCCTGGAGTGTTATTAGCGGAACCTACGAGCAGTACTTC
d_call: .; j_call: TRBJ1-1; v_call: TRBV5-1; clone_size: .; cdr3_aa: CASSLEPGGSSTEAFF; cdr3_nt: TGCGCCAGCAGCTTGGAACCAGGAGGATCATCCACTGAAGCTTTCTTT
d_call: TRBD1; j_call: TRBJ1-1; v_call: TRBV5-4; clone_size: .; cdr3_aa: CASSLTTGGWQRNTEAFF; cdr3_nt: TGTGCCAGCAGCTTGACCACAGGGGGGTGGCAGCGGAACACTGAAGCTTTCTTT
d_call: TRBD1; j_call: TRBJ2-7; v_call: TRBV4-2; clone_size: .; cdr3_aa: CASSQDPTGGLYEQYF; cdr3_nt: TGTGCCAGCAGCCAAGACCCCACAGGGGGCTTATACGAGCAGTACTTC
d_call: .; j_call: TRBJ2-3; v_call: TRBV10-3; clone_size: .; cdr3_aa: CAISGDSGSVRTDTQYF; cdr3_nt: TGTGCCATCAGTGGGGATTCGGGTAGCGTCCGCACAGATACGCAGTATTTT
d_call: TRBD2; j_call: TRBJ2-1; v_call: TRBV7-2; clone_size: .; cdr3_aa: CASSLGSGGGYNEQFF; cdr3_nt: TGTGCCAGCAGCTTAGGCAGCGGGGGGGGTTACAATGAGCAGTTCTTC
d_call: .; j_call: TRBJ2-2; v_call: TRBV5-5; clone_size: .; cdr3_aa: CASSLEAPRELFF; cdr3_nt: TGTGCCAGCAGCTTGGAAGCCCCCCGGGAGCTGTTTTTT
d_call: TRBD2; j_call: TRBJ2-2; v_call: TRBV7-8; clone_size: .; cdr3_aa: CASSSLAGGNIGELFF; cdr3_nt: TGTGCCAGCAGCTCCTTGGCGGGAGGGAATATTGGGGAGCTGTTTTTT
d_call: .; j_call: TRBJ1-2; v_call: TRBV5-6; clone_size: .; cdr3_aa: CASSFPGGGYGYTF; cdr3_nt: TGTGCCAGCAGCTTTCCCGGGGGTGGCTATGGCTACACCTTC
d_call: .; j_call: TRBJ1-1; v_call: TRBV20-1; clone_size: few; cdr3_aa: CSASGRLNTEAFF; cdr3_nt: TGCAGTGCTAGTGGCAGATTGAACACTGAAGCTTTCTTT
d_call: .; j_call: TRBJ1-1; v_call: TRBV7-2; clone_size: once; cdr3_aa: CASRYGGYTEAFF; cdr3_nt: TGTGCCAGCAGGTATGGGGGCTACACTGAAGCTTTCTTT
d_call: .; j_call: TRBJ2-7; v_call: TRBV10-3; clone_size: .; cdr3_aa: CAISDKQGSLYEQYF; cdr3_nt: TGTGCCATCAGTGACAAACAGGGTTCCCTCTACGAGCAGTACTTC
d_call: .; j_call: TRBJ1-1; v_call: TRBV30; clone_size: .; cdr3_aa: CAWSPGETEAFF; cdr3_nt: TGTGCCTGGAGCCCAGGGGAGACTGAAGCTTTCTTT
d_call: TRBD1; j_call: TRBJ1-3; v_call: TRBV11-2; clone_size: .; cdr3_aa: CASSLLSGTGTGNTIYF; cdr3_nt: TGTGCCAGCAGCTTATTGTCCGGGACAGGGACGGGAAACACCATATATTTT
d_call: .; j_call: TRBJ2-2; v_call: TRBV9; clone_size: once; cdr3_aa: CASSVPEGGALTGELFF; cdr3_nt: TGTGCCAGCAGCGTACCCGAGGGGGGGGCTCTTACCGGGGAGCTGTTTTTT
d_call: .; j_call: TRBJ2-2; v_call: TRBV5-1; clone_size: .; cdr3_aa: CASNGQADNTGELFF; cdr3_nt: TGCGCCAGCAACGGTCAAGCGGATAACACCGGGGAGCTGTTTTTT
d_call: .; j_call: TRBJ2-2; v_call: TRBV4-1; clone_size: .; cdr3_aa: CASSRRDIGELFF; cdr3_nt: TGCGCCAGCAGCCGGCGGGATATCGGGGAGCTGTTTTTT
d_call: TRBD2; j_call: TRBJ2-5; v_call: TRBV29-1; clone_size: .; cdr3_aa: CSVAGTGGETQYF; cdr3_nt: TGCAGCGTTGCGGGGACGGGGGGGGAGACCCAGTACTTC
d_call: TRBD2; j_call: TRBJ2-5; v_call: TRBV3-1/TRBV3-2; clone_size: .; cdr3_aa: CASSQGLAAAQETQYF; cdr3_nt: TGTGCCAGCAGCCAAGGACTAGCGGCAGCCCAAGAGACCCAGTACTTC
d_call: .; j_call: TRBJ1-2; v_call: TRBV2; clone_size: .; cdr3_aa: CASSDGPNGYTF; cdr3_nt: TGTGCCAGCAGTGATGGCCCGAATGGCTACACCTTC
d_call: .; j_call: TRBJ2-3; v_call: TRBV7-6; clone_size: .; cdr3_aa: CASSLSTGYDTQYF; cdr3_nt: TGTGCCAGCAGCTTATCTACAGGGTATGATACGCAGTATTTT
d_call: .; j_call: TRBJ1-1; v_call: TRBV25-1; clone_size: few; cdr3_aa: CASSQGPGSTEAFF; cdr3_nt: TGTGCCAGCAGTCAAGGGCCGGGGAGCACTGAAGCTTTCTTT
d_call: TRBD2; j_call: TRBJ2-5; v_call: TRBV4-2; clone_size: few; cdr3_aa: CASSPLGLAGGPGGQVAQYF; cdr3_nt: TGTGCCAGCAGCCCGTTAGGACTAGCGGGGGGGCCAGGGGGTCAAGTGGCCCAGTACTTC
d_call: .; j_call: TRBJ1-2; v_call: TRBV20-1; clone_size: .; cdr3_aa: CSASVFRVGGYTF; cdr3_nt: TGCAGTGCTAGTGTATTCCGGGTGGGTGGCTACACCTTC
d_call: TRBD1; j_call: TRBJ2-7; v_call: TRBV3-1/TRBV3-2; clone_size: few; cdr3_aa: CASSNRDRIPSYEQYF; cdr3_nt: TGTGCCAGCAGCAATAGGGACAGGATACCCTCCTACGAGCAGTACTTC
d_call: .; j_call: TRBJ1-6; v_call: TRBV3-1/TRBV3-2; clone_size: .; cdr3_aa: CASSQAGGHSPLHF; cdr3_nt: TGTGCCAGCAGCCAAGCCGGTGGTCATTCACCCCTCCACTTT
d_call: .; j_call: TRBJ1-1; v_call: TRBV5-6; clone_size: .; cdr3_aa: CASSLRGINTEAFF; cdr3_nt: TGTGCCAGCAGCTTAAGGGGAATTAACACTGAAGCTTTCTTT
d_call: .; j_call: TRBJ1-1; v_call: TRBV9; clone_size: once; cdr3_aa: CASSVDVTPNTEAFF; cdr3_nt: TGTGCCAGCAGCGTAGATGTGACACCGAACACTGAAGCTTTCTTT